What follows is one T cell receptor beta chain and its context. This sample was taken from a study of blood T cell repertoires in COVID-19. Background on the study: Some COVID-19 samples were acute and others convalescent; all came from the United States, Italy and Spain. T cells, B-cell-depleted T cells, or PBMCs provided the cDNA or gDNA that served as material.

Per the authors' pipeline: Reference gene primer amplification gave estimated nucleated cell counts. Profiling relied on immunoSEQ multiplex PCR, and the TCRdb table lists in-frame clones only, not all of them. V and J calls and clone size are those listed in that table; D and trimming were worked out from the DNA. This table holds some 140,000 clones, more than 75% found once. The germline V and J ends were trimmed by 3 bases and 0 bases, with 12 bases remaining between them. Germline loops: CDR1 GTSNPN, CDR2 SVGIG (reference sequence). This CDR3 comprises 15 residues. The V gene is TRBV30, the J gene TRBJ1-3; the D gene is possibly TRBD1 (6 bases). The source is a woman aged 45-60 years who had recovered from COVID-19. Sequencing was carried out using peripheral blood. The CDR3 nucleotides are TGTGCCTGGAGCGGGGACACCAGCTCTGGAAACACCATATATTTT. Translation: CAWSGDTSSGNTIYF.